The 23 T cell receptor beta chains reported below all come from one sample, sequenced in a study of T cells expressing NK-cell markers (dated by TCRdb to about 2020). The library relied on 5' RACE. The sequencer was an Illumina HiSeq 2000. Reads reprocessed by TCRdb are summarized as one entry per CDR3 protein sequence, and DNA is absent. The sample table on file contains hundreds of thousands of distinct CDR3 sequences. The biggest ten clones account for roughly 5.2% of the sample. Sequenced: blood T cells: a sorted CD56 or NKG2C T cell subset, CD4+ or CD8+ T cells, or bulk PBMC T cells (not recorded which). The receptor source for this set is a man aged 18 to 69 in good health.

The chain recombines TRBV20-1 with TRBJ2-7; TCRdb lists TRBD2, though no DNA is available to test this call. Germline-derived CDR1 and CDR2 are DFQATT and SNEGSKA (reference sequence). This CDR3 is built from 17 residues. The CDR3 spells CSARRGTSGGPPYEQYF.

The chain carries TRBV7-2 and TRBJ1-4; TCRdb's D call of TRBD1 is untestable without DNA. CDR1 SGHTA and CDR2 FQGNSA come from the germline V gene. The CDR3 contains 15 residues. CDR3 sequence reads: CASSTRDQINEKLFF.

CDR3: CASSLSPGADSGANVLTF. This chain links TRBV25-1 with TRBJ2-6; TCRdb lists TRBD1, though no DNA is available to test this call. The CDR3 is 18 residues long. Germline V gene lookup returns CDR1 MGHDK and CDR2 SYGVNS.

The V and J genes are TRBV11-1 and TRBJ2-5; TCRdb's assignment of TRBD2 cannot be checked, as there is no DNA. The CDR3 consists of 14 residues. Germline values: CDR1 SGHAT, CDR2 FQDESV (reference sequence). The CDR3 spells CASSLHGGAETQYF.

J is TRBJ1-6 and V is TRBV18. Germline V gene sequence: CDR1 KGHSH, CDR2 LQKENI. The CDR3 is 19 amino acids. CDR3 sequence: CASSPQKDMVYSFNSPLHF.

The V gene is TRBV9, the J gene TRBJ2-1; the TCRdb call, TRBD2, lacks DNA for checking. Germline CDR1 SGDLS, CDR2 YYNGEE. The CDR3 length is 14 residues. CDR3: CASSAGLEYNEQFF. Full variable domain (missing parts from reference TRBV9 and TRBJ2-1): DSGVTQTPKHLITATGQRVTLRCSPRSGDLSVYWYQQSLDQGLQFLIQYYNGEERAKGNILERFSAQQFPDLHSELNLSSLELGDSALYFCASSAGLEYNEQFFGPGTRLTVL.

CDR3 loop: CASSDRGHTSYNEQFF. V usage is TRBV6-2 or TRBV6-3 and J usage is TRBJ2-1; TCRdb's assignment of TRBD1 cannot be checked, as there is no DNA. Per germline, CDR1 MNHEY and CDR2 SVGEGT. This CDR3 has 16 amino acids.

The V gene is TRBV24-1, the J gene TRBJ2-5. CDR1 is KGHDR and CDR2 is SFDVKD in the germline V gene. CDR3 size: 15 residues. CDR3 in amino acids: CATSDGGIQRETQYF.

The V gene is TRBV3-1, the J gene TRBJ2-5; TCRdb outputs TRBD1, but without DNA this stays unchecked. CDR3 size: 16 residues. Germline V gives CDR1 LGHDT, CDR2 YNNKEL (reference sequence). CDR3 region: CASSPQDRGIRETQYF.

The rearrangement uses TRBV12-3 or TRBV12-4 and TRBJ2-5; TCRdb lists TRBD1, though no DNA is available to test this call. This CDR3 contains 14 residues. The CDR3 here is CASSLHPWVETQYF.

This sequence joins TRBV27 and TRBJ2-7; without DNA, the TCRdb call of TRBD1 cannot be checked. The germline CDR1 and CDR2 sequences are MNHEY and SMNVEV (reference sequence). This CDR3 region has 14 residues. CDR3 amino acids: CASSTRGTRYEQYF.

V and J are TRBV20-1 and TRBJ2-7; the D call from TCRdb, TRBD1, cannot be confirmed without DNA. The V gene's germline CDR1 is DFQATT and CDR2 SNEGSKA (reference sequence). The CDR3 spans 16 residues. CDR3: CSAPAFARGLHYEQYF.

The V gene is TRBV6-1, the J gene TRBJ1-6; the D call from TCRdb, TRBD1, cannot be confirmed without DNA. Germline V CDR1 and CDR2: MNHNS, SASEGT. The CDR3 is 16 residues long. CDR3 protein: CASSLGQGNYNSPLHF.

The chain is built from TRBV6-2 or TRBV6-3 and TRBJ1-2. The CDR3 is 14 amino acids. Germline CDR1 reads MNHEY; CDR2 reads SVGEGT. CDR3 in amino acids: CASTLYGKDYGYTF.

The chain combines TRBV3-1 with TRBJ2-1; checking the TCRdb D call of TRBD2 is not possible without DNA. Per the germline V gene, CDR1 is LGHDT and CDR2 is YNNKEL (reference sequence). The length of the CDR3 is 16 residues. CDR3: CASKLGDSRGNNEQFF.

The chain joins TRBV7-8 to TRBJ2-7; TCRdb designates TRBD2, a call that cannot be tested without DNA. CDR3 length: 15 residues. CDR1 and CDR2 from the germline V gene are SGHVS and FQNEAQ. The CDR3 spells CASSRRAQVSYEQYF.

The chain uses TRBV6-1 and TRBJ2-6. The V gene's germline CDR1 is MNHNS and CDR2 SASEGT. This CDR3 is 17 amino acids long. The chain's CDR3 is CASSTYRQGSGANVLTF.

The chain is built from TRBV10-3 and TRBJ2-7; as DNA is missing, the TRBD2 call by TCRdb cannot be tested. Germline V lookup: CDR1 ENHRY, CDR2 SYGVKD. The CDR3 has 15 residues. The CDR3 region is CAIRAASGGAYEQYF.

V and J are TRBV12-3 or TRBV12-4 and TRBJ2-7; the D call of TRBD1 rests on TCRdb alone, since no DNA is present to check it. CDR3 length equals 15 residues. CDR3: CASSPGEGGFYEQYF.

The CDR3 spells CASSLLSPSYEQYF. The V call is TRBV4-2, the J call TRBJ2-7; TCRdb selects TRBD1, and the lack of DNA leaves this call unchecked. The germline CDR1 and CDR2 sequences are LGHNA and YNFKEQ. The CDR3 spans 14 residues.

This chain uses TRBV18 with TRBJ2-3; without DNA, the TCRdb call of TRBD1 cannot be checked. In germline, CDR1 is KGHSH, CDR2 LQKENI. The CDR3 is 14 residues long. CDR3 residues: CASSPGQHTDTQYF.

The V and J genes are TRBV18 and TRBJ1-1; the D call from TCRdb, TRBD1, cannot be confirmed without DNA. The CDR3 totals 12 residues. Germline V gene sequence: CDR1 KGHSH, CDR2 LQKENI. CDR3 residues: CASSPTPLEAFF.

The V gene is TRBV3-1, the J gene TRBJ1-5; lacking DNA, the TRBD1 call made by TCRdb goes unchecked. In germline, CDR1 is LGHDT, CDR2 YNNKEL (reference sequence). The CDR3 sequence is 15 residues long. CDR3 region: CASSTSDRANQPQHF. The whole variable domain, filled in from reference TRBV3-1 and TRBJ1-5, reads DTAVSQTPKYLVTQMGNDKSIKCEQNLGHDTMYWYKQDSKKFLKIMFSYNNKELIINETVPNRFSPKSPDKAHLNLHINSLELGDSAVYFCASSTSDRANQPQHFGDGTRLSIL.